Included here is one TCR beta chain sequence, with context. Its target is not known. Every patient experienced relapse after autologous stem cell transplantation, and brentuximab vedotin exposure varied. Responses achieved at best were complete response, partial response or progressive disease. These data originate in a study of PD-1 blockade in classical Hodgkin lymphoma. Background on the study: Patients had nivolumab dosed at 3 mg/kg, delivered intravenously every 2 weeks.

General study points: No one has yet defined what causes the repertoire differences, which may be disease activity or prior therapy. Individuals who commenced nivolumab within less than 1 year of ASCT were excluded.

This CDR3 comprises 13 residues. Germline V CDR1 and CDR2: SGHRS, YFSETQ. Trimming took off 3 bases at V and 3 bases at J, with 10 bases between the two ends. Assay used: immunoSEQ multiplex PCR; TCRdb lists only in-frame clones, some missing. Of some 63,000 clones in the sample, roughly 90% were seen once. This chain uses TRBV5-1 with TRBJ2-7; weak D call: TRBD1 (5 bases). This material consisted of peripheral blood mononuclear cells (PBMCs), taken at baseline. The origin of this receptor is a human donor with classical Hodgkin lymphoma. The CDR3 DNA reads TGCGCCAGCAGCTCTGACAGATACTACGAGCAGTACTTC. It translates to CASSSDRYYEQYF.